This T cell receptor (beta chain) emerged from a study of blood T cell repertoires in COVID-19. Overall study: The samples span acute and convalescent COVID-19 from the United States, Italy and Spain. PBMCs, B-cell-depleted T cells, or T cells provided the cDNA or gDNA that made up the material.

TCRdb keeps only in-frame clones here, not all; method: immunoSEQ multiplex PCR. The table records about 140,000 clones, nearly 80% of them present only once. Germline V gene lookup returns CDR1 MNHEY and CDR2 SVGAGI. The ends were cut back, 7 bases at V and 0 bases at J, with 10 bases in the middle. CDR3 size: 14 residues. This chain connects TRBV6-5 to TRBJ1-5; D is unresolved. What was sequenced was PBMCs or T cells enriched from blood (not recorded which). This clonotype was obtained from a woman aged 45-60 years who had recovered from COVID-19. CDR3: CASKWANSNQPQHF. As DNA, the CDR3 is TGTGCCAGCAAGTGGGCTAATAGCAATCAGCCCCAGCATTTT.